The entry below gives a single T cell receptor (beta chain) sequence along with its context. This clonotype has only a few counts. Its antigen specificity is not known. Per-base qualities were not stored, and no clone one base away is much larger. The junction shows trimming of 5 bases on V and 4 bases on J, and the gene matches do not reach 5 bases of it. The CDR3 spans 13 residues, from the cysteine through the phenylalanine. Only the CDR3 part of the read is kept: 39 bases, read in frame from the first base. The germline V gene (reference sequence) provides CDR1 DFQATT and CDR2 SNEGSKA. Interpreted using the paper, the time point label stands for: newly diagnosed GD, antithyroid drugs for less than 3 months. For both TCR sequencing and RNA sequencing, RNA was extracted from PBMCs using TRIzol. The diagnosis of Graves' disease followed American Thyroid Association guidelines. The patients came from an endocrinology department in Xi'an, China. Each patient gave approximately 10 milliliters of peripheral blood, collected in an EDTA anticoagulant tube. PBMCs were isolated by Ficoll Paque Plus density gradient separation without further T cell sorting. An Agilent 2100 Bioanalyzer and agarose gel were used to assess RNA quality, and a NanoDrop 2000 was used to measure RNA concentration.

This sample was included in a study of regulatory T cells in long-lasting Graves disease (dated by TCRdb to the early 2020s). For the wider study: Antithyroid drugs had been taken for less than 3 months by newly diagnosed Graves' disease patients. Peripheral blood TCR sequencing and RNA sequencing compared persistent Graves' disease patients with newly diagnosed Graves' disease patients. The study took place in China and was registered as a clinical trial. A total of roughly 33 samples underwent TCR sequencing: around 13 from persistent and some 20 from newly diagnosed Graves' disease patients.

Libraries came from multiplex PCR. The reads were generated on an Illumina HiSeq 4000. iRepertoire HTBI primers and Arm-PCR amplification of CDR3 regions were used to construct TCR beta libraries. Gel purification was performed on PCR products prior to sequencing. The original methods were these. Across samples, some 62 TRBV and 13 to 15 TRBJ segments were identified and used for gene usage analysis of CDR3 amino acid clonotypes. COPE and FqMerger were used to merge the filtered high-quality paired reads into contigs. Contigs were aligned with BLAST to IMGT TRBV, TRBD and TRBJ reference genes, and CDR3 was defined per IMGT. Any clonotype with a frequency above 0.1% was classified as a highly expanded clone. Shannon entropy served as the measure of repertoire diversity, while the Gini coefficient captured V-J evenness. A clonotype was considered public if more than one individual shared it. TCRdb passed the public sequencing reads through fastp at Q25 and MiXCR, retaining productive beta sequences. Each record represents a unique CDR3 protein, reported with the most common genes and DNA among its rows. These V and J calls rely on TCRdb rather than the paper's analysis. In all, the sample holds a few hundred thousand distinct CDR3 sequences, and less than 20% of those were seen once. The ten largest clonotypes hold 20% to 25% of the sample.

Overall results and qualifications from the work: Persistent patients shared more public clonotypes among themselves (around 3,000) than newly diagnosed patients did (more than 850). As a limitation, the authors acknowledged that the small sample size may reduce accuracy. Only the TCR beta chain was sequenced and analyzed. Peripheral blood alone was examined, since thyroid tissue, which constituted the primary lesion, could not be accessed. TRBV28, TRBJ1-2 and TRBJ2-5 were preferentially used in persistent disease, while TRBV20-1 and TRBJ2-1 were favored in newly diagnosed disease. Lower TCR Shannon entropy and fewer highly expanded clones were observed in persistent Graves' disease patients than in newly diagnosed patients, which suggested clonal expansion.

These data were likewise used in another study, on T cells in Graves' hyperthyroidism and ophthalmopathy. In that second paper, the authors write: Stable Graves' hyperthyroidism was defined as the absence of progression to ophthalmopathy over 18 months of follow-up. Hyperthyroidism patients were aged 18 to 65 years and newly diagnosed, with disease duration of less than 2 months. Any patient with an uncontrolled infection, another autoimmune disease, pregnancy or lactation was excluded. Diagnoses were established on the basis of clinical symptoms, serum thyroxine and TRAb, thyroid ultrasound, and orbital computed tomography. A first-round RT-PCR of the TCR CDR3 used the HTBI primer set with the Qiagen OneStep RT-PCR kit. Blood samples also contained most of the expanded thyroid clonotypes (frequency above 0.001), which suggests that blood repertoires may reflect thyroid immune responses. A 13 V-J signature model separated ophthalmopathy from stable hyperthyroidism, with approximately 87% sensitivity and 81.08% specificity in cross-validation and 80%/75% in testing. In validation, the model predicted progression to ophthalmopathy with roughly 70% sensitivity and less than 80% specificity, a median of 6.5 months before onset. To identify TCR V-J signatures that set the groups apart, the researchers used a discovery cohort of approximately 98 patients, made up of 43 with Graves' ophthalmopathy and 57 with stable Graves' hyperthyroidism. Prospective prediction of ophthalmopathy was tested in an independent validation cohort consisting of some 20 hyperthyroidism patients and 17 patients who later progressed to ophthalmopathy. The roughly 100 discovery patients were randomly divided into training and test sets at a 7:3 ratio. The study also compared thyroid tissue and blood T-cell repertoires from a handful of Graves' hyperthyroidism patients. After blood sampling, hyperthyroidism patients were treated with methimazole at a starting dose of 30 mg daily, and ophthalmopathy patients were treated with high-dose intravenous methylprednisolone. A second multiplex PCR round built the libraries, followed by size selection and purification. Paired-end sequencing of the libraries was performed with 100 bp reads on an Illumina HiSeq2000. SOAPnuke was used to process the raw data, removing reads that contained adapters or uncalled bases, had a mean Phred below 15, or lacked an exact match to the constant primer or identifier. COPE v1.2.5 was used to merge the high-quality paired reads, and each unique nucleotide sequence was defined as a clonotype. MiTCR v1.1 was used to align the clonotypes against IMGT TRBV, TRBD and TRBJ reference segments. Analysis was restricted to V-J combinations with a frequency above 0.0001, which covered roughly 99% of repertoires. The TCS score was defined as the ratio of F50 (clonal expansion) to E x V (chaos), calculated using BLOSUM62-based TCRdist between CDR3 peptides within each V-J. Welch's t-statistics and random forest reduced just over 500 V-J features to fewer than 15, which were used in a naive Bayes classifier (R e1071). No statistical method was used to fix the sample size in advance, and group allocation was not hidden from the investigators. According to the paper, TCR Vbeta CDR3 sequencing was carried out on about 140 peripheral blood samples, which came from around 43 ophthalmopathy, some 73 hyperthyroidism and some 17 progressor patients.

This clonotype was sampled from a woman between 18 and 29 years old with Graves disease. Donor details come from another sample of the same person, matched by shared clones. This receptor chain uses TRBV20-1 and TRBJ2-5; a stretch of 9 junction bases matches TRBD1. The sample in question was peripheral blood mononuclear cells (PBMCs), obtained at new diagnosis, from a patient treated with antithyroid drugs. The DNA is TGCAGTGCTCCCGGGACAGGGTTAGAGACCCAGTACTTC. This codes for CSAPGTGLETQYF.